These T cell receptor beta chains were read from a single sample in a study of blood T cell repertoires in COVID-19. TCRdb keeps only in-frame clones here, not all; method: immunoSEQ multiplex PCR. The data hold a few hundred thousand clones, with approximately 87% observed a single time. The sequenced sample was PBMCs or T cells enriched from blood (not recorded which). These receptors were collected from a woman aged 40 to 49 who had recovered from COVID-19. CDR3s include the opening cysteine and the closing phenylalanine or tryptophan. Fields, in order: V gene, J gene, clone size, D gene, CDR3 protein, CDR3 DNA. The D gene is left open where the match is weak. Only part of the rows carry a size: once, few, many, or a class if the clone is expanded.

v_call: TRBV29-1; j_call: TRBJ1-1; clone_size: NA; d_call: TRBD1; cdr3_aa: CSVGTRFRGTEAFF; cdr3_nt: TGCAGCGTTGGTACCAGGTTCAGGGGGACTGAAGCTTTCTTT
v_call: TRBV2; j_call: TRBJ2-2; clone_size: NA; d_call: TRBD2; cdr3_aa: CASSLTREGTGELFF; cdr3_nt: TGTGCCAGCAGTTTGACGAGGGAGGGCACCGGGGAGCTGTTTTTT
v_call: TRBV18; j_call: TRBJ2-5; clone_size: NA; d_call: NA; cdr3_aa: CASSPTGAQETQYF; cdr3_nt: TGTGCCAGCTCACCAACCGGAGCCCAGGAGACCCAGTACTTC
v_call: TRBV5-1; j_call: TRBJ2-3; clone_size: NA; d_call: TRBD2; cdr3_aa: CASSLGLAGGARDTQYF; cdr3_nt: TGCGCCAGCAGCTTGGGGCTAGCGGGAGGCGCCAGGGATACGCAGTATTTT
v_call: TRBV5-1; j_call: TRBJ2-7; clone_size: once; d_call: TRBD2; cdr3_aa: CASSALTSGSYEQYF; cdr3_nt: TGCGCCAGCAGCGCACTTACTAGCGGGTCCTACGAGCAGTACTTC
v_call: TRBV19; j_call: TRBJ1-5; clone_size: once; d_call: TRBD1; cdr3_aa: CASSIKNPIRGLQQSNQPQHF; cdr3_nt: TGTGCCAGTAGTATAAAGAACCCTATCAGGGGGCTTCAACAGAGCAATCAGCCCCAGCATTTT
v_call: TRBV2; j_call: TRBJ2-4; clone_size: NA; d_call: NA; cdr3_aa: CASSGPRGSLAKNIQYF; cdr3_nt: TGTGCCAGCAGTGGACCTAGAGGTTCTCTAGCCAAAAACATTCAGTACTTC
v_call: TRBV3-1/TRBV3-2; j_call: TRBJ2-1; clone_size: NA; d_call: NA; cdr3_aa: CASSQVGAAYNEQFF; cdr3_nt: TGTGCCAGCAGCCAAGTAGGAGCTGCCTACAATGAGCAGTTCTTC
v_call: TRBV19; j_call: TRBJ1-2; clone_size: NA; d_call: NA; cdr3_aa: CASSKSSGYTF; cdr3_nt: TGTGCCAGTAGTAAAAGCTCTGGCTACACCTTC
v_call: TRBV7-2; j_call: TRBJ2-3; clone_size: NA; d_call: NA; cdr3_aa: CASSLQADPRDTQYF; cdr3_nt: TGTGCCAGCAGCCTACAGGCGGACCCTCGGGATACGCAGTATTTT
v_call: TRBV7-9; j_call: TRBJ1-4; clone_size: NA; d_call: TRBD1; cdr3_aa: CASNDGQVTTNEKLFF; cdr3_nt: TGTGCCAGCAACGATGGACAGGTTACAACTAATGAAAAACTGTTTTTT
v_call: TRBV2; j_call: TRBJ2-6; clone_size: NA; d_call: TRBD1; cdr3_aa: CASTLRKGTGREYGANVLTF; cdr3_nt: TGTGCCAGCACATTGAGAAAAGGGACAGGGCGAGAGTATGGGGCCAACGTCCTGACTTTC
v_call: TRBV7-9; j_call: TRBJ1-3; clone_size: NA; d_call: NA; cdr3_aa: CASSQTTFLNTIYF; cdr3_nt: TGTGCCAGCAGCCAAACAACCTTTTTAAACACCATATATTTT
v_call: TRBV2; j_call: TRBJ2-7; clone_size: NA; d_call: TRBD2; cdr3_aa: CASSGGFSGRTDEQYF; cdr3_nt: TGTGCCAGCAGTGGAGGGTTTAGCGGGAGGACAGACGAGCAGTACTTC
v_call: TRBV4-3; j_call: TRBJ2-7; clone_size: few; d_call: NA; cdr3_aa: CASSHQVTASYEQYF; cdr3_nt: TGCGCCAGCAGCCATCAAGTGACAGCCTCCTACGAGCAGTACTTC
v_call: TRBV30; j_call: TRBJ2-1; clone_size: NA; d_call: NA; cdr3_aa: CAWSVVGVNEQFF; cdr3_nt: TGTGCCTGGAGTGTAGTAGGGGTTAATGAGCAGTTCTTC
v_call: TRBV27; j_call: TRBJ1-1; clone_size: NA; d_call: NA; cdr3_aa: CASSTGTNTEAFF; cdr3_nt: TGTGCCAGCAGTACCGGGACAAACACTGAAGCTTTCTTT
v_call: TRBV5-6; j_call: TRBJ1-1; clone_size: NA; d_call: NA; cdr3_aa: CASSLGFPGEAFF; cdr3_nt: TGTGCCAGCAGCTTGGGGTTTCCAGGTGAAGCTTTCTTT
v_call: TRBV27; j_call: TRBJ2-7; clone_size: NA; d_call: TRBD2; cdr3_aa: CASSTNPTSGRYSYEQYF; cdr3_nt: TGTGCCAGCAGTACAAACCCGACTAGCGGGAGATACTCCTACGAGCAGTACTTC
v_call: TRBV6-5; j_call: TRBJ2-1; clone_size: NA; d_call: NA; cdr3_aa: CASRTLAEDNEQFF; cdr3_nt: TGTGCCAGCAGGACCCTGGCCGAGGACAATGAGCAGTTCTTC
v_call: TRBV2; j_call: TRBJ1-6; clone_size: NA; d_call: NA; cdr3_aa: CASSDAYNSPLHF; cdr3_nt: TGTGCCAGCAGTGACGCGTATAATTCACCCCTCCACTTT
v_call: TRBV29-1; j_call: TRBJ2-7; clone_size: NA; d_call: NA; cdr3_aa: CSVALSEQYF; cdr3_nt: TGCAGCGTTGCTCTGAGCGAGCAGTACTTC
v_call: TRBV12-3/TRBV12-4; j_call: TRBJ1-2; clone_size: NA; d_call: NA; cdr3_aa: CASSSGMGYGYTF; cdr3_nt: TGTGCCAGCAGTTCGGGTATGGGCTATGGCTACACCTTC
v_call: TRBV7-9; j_call: TRBJ1-1; clone_size: NA; d_call: TRBD1; cdr3_aa: CASSPTGGGITEAFF; cdr3_nt: TGTGCCAGCAGCCCGACAGGGGGCGGGATCACTGAAGCTTTCTTT
v_call: TRBV11-3; j_call: TRBJ2-1; clone_size: NA; d_call: NA; cdr3_aa: CASSSTGTAYNEQFF; cdr3_nt: TGTGCCAGCAGCTCGACCGGGACTGCCTACAATGAGCAGTTCTTC
v_call: TRBV6-5; j_call: TRBJ2-1; clone_size: NA; d_call: TRBD2; cdr3_aa: CASSYSSGGGIGEQFF; cdr3_nt: TGTGCCAGCAGTTACTCCTCGGGGGGTGGGATAGGAGAGCAGTTCTTC